This TCR beta chain was sequenced in a study of T cell responses to AZD1222 COVID-19 vaccine. Study-wide points: Recipients of two AZD1222 doses showed rising Spike-specific TCR breadth and depth. The donors showed a predominance of white British ancestry and of females, with possible underestimation of clonal diversity.

On this clone: The antigen remains unidentified.

Method: immunoSEQ multiplex PCR; TCRdb's copy keeps in-frame clones and lacks some. The repertoire consists of 14,000 or so clones, with 84% occurring once and the leading ten covering approximately 39%. This TCR derives from an adult who received the AZD1222 COVID-19 vaccine. The sample was peripheral blood, taken 28 days after the second AZD1222 dose.

The CDR3, as DNA: TGTGCCAGCAGCCTCGACAGGGGCGGCTATGGCTACACCTTC. This gives the protein CASSLDRGGYGYTF. The chain links TRBV3-1 (or the pseudogene TRBV3-2) to TRBJ1-2; 8 bases align to TRBD1. The CDR3 consists of 14 residues. V shed 4 bases, J shed 4 bases, and the junction held 5 bases outside the gene matches. Germline V gene sequence: CDR1 LGHDT, CDR2 YNNKEL (reference sequence).